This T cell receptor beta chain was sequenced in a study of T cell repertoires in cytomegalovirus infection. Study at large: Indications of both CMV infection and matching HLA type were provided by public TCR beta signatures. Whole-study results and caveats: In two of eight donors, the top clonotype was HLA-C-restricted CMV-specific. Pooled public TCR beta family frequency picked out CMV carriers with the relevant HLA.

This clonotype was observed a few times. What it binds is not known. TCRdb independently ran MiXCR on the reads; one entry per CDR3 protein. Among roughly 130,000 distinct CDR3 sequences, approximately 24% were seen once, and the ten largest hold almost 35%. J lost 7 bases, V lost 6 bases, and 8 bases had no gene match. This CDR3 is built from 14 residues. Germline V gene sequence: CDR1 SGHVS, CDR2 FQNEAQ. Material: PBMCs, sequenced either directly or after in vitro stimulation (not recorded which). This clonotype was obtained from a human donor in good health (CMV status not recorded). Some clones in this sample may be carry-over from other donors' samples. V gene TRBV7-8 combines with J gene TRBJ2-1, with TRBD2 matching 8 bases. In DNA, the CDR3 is TGTGCCAGCAGAGGCGGACTAGCCAGGAATGAGCAGTTCTTC. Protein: CASRGGLARNEQFF.